Listed here are 32 T cell receptor beta chains from one sample, sequenced in a study of PD-1 blockade in classical Hodgkin lymphoma (dated by TCRdb to the early 2020s). Per the publication, the time point label means: cycle 4 day 1 (C4D1), after less than seven weeks of nivolumab. All trial patients had relapsed after autologous stem cell transplantation, with cohorts A, B and C differing in prior brentuximab vedotin exposure. The library was produced with the immunoSEQ multiplex PCR assay. Sourced from immuneACCESS, this table was stored by TCRdb with only in-frame sequences that have V and J called. A share of the clones is absent; for the studies checked, an unresolved V gene accounts for under half, and the remainder has no known explanation. Counted in this sample were 90,000 to 100,000 clones; 78% of them appeared once. The top ten clonotypes cover 9.4% of the sample. The sample consisted of peripheral blood mononuclear cells (PBMCs), taken before the fourth cycle of nivolumab. The receptors here all came from a human donor with classical Hodgkin lymphoma.

The J gene is TRBJ1-2, the V gene TRBV6-4; D is unclear. The CDR3 consists of 13 residues. Germline values: CDR1 MRHNA, CDR2 SNTAGT. V lost 2 bases to trimming and J lost 8 bases, with 12 bases between them. The CDR3 protein is CASSDTSGRGYTF. The CDR3 region has the DNA TGTGCCAGCAGTGACACCTCGGGCAGGGGCTACACCTTC.

CDR3 protein: CASSSQLAAAYNEQFF. As DNA, the CDR3 is TGTGCCAGCAGCTCCCAACTAGCGGCCGCCTACAATGAGCAGTTCTTC. V is TRBV7-9 and J is TRBJ2-1; TRBD2 matches at 8 bases. CDR3 length: 16 residues. Germline CDR1 and CDR2: SEHNR and FQNEAQ (reference sequence). V trimming: 4 bases; J trimming: 2 bases; junction bases outside the gene matches: 7.

The genes are TRBV5-1 and TRBJ2-7; D is undetermined. In germline, CDR1 is SGHRS, CDR2 YFSETQ. The CDR3 length is 14 residues. V was pared by 3 bases and J by 6 bases, with 16 bases between. The CDR3 here is CASSYSREYGEQYF. The CDR3 DNA is TGCGCCAGCAGCTATTCAAGGGAATACGGCGAGCAGTACTTC. The entire variable domain, with the rest obtained from reference TRBV5-1 and TRBJ2-7, is as follows: KAGVTQTPRYLIKTRGQQVTLSCSPISGHRSVSWYQQTPGQGLQFLFEYFSETQRNKGNFPGRFSGRQFSNSRSEMNVSTLELGDSALYLCASSYSREYGEQYFGPGTRLTVT.

This clone has more than one count but fewer than ten. This chain uses TRBV19 with TRBJ1-2; perhaps TRBD1 as D (5 bases). Germline values: CDR1 LNHDA, CDR2 SQIVND (reference sequence). The CDR3 covers 14 residues. V lost 1 base and J lost 6, with 12 bases in between. The CDR3 bases are TGTGCCAGTAGTATAGGTACAGCGGGGCATGGCTACACCTTC. Translation gives CASSIGTAGHGYTF.

The table lists this clone with many counts. The genes are TRBV6-6 and TRBJ1-2; perhaps TRBD1 as D (6 bases). The germline V gene encodes CDR1 MNHNY and CDR2 SVGAGI (reference sequence). With 6 bases removed from V and 4 bases from J, the gap between germline ends came to 18 bases. This CDR3 has 15 amino acids. CDR3 DNA: TGTGCCAGCAGCTACGGGACCGAAGGGGGCTATGGCTACACCTTC. This encodes CASSYGTEGGYGYTF.

The chain recombines TRBV6-6 with TRBJ1-5, with no clear D. Trimming took off 0 bases at V and 12 bases at J, with 12 bases between the two ends. The germline gives CDR1 MNHNY, CDR2 SVGAGI (reference sequence). The CDR3 spans 13 residues. Here the CDR3 DNA reads TGTGCCAGCAGTTACTCGACAACAGAAGACCAGCATTTT. As protein: CASSYSTTEDQHF.

The chain couples TRBV7-3 to TRBJ2-5, with 9 bases matching TRBD1. The CDR3 runs 14 residues. The V gene's germline CDR1 is SGHTA and CDR2 FQGTGA. After removal of 5 bases from V and 7 bases from J, the junction contained 8 bases not matched to a gene. The CDR3 is CASSPNRGQATQYF. CDR3 nucleotide sequence: TGTGCCAGCAGCCCCAACAGGGGGCAGGCGACCCAGTACTTC.

This chain uses TRBV6-6 with TRBJ1-4; the match to TRBD1 covers 9 bases. V gave up 6 bases and J gave up 4 bases; unmatched junction bases: 3. This CDR3 has 14 residues. Germline lookup yields CDR1 MNHNY and CDR2 SVGAGI (reference sequence). The CDR3 region is CASRRTGDNEKLFF. The DNA of the CDR3 is TGTGCCAGCAGACGGACAGGGGATAATGAAAAACTGTTTTTT.

The genes are TRBV4-2 and TRBJ2-7, with a possible D match to TRBD2 (7 bases). Germline V CDR1 and CDR2: LGHNA, YNFKEQ. Trimming shortened V by 1 base and J by 3 bases, and 10 bases separated the two germline ends. The CDR3 covers 14 residues. CDR3 DNA: TGTGCCAGCAGCCAAGGGGGGGGCGTCTACGAGCAGTACTTC. This translates into CASSQGGGVYEQYF.

The rearrangement uses TRBV7-8 and TRBJ1-2, with D possibly being TRBD1 (5 bases). Germline V gene lookup returns CDR1 SGHVS and CDR2 FQNEAQ. This CDR3 is built from 15 residues. Trimming took 5 bases from V and 0 from J, leaving 13 bases between them. The CDR3 DNA reads as TGTGCCAGCAGCCGAAATCGGGGGGCTAACTATGGCTACACCTTC. Amino acid sequence: CASSRNRGANYGYTF.

CDR3 region: CASSPQTDVWNTEAFF. The CDR3 region has the DNA TGTGCCAGCTCACCCCAGACAGATGTGTGGAACACTGAAGCTTTCTTT. The V gene is TRBV18, the J gene TRBJ1-1; D possibly corresponds to TRBD1 (5 bases). CDR3 size: 16 residues. Trimming pared 3 bases from V and 1 base from J, leaving 15 bases between. The germline CDR1 and CDR2 sequences are KGHSH and LQKENI.

The V gene is TRBV4-3, the J gene TRBJ2-1, with no clear D. This CDR3 has 15 amino acids. Between the trimmed V and J ends, which lost 0 bases and 8 bases, there was a span of 14 bases. Germline CDR1 is LGHNA and CDR2 is YSLEER. The CDR3 DNA sequence: TGCGCCAGCAGCCAAGATAGTGGTTGGGCGTATGAGCAGTTCTTC. Protein: CASSQDSGWAYEQFF.

V usage is TRBV7-6 and J usage is TRBJ2-3, with a weak D call TRBD1 (6 bases). The CDR3 is made up of 14 amino acids. CDR1 is SGHVS, CDR2 FNYEAQ, per germline. Trimming took 4 bases from V and 2 from J, leaving 10 bases between them. The CDR3 protein is CASSSGQITDTQYF. CDR3 sequence (DNA): TGTGCCAGCAGCTCCGGACAGATCACAGATACGCAGTATTTT.

The table lists this clone with many counts. The rearrangement joins TRBV9 to TRBJ1-2; 9 bases map to TRBD1. CDR1 is SGDLS, CDR2 YYNGEE, per germline. V trimming: 3 bases; J trimming: 4 bases; junction bases outside the gene matches: 4. The CDR3 contains 14 residues. This CDR3 reads CASSAWTGVYGYTF. The CDR3 DNA reads TGTGCCAGCAGCGCTTGGACAGGGGTCTATGGCTACACCTTC.

In its sample, this clone was seen once. The chain couples TRBV10-3 to TRBJ1-2; no reliable D call. CDR1 is ENHRY and CDR2 is SYGVKD in the germline V gene. Deletions cut 6 bases from V and 4 bases from J, with 9 bases between. The CDR3 is made up of 12 amino acids. Here the CDR3 reads CAISWQSYGYTF. CDR3 bases: TGTGCCATCAGCTGGCAGAGCTATGGCTACACCTTC.

This sequence joins TRBV7-9 and TRBJ1-4; D is unclear. Germline CDR1 and CDR2: SEHNR and FQNEAQ (reference sequence). The CDR3 length is 16 residues. Trimming left V 5 bases short and J 9 bases short, with 22 bases between. CDR3 region: CASSRASQEGGQKLFF. CDR3 nucleotide sequence: TGTGCCAGCAGCCGGGCGTCCCAGGAGGGCGGACAAAAACTGTTTTTT.

The chain is built from TRBV11-2 and TRBJ2-7; the D is unclear. This CDR3 is 14 amino acids long. Trimming took 2 bases from V and 1 from J, leaving 9 bases between them. Germline CDR1 and CDR2: SGHAT and FQNNGV. The CDR3 loop is CASSLTDGSYEQYF. The CDR3 region has the DNA TGTGCCAGCAGCTTAACGGACGGATCCTACGAGCAGTACTTC.

This clone was observed a single time. The chain combines TRBV6-5 with TRBJ2-2, with TRBD2 as a possible D gene (5 bases). Germline V lookup: CDR1 MNHEY, CDR2 SVGAGI. V was trimmed by 5 bases and J by 0 bases, leaving 10 bases between them. The CDR3 consists of 15 residues. CDR3 nucleotides: TGTGCCAGCAGTACTAGGCCTACGAACACCGGGGAGCTGTTTTTT. Protein: CASSTRPTNTGELFF.

The chain links TRBV6-6 to TRBJ1-1, with 7 bases matching TRBD1. Germline V gene sequence: CDR1 MNHNY, CDR2 SVGAGI (reference sequence). The CDR3 covers 14 residues. V lost 6 bases to trimming and J lost 4 bases; unmatched junction nucleotides: 8. The CDR3 loop reads CASRLRGQVTEAFF. CDR3 in DNA: TGTGCCAGCAGACTGAGGGGGCAGGTCACTGAAGCTTTCTTT.

The genes are TRBV7-6 and TRBJ1-2, with D possibly TRBD1 on 5 matching bases. The CDR3 contains 13 residues. The V gene lost 8 bases and the J gene lost 5 bases, with 15 bases spanning the gap. Looked up from germline, CDR1 is SGHVS and CDR2 is FNYEAQ. The DNA of the CDR3 is TGTGCCAGCGGCTGGGTAGCAGGGTATGGCTACACCTTC. Its translation is CASGWVAGYGYTF.

This chain uses TRBV9 with TRBJ1-6, with TRBD1 as a possible D gene (5 bases). This CDR3 contains 14 residues. V gave up 2 bases and J gave up 6 bases, with 9 bases separating them. Germline V CDR1 and CDR2: SGDLS, YYNGEE. The CDR3 DNA reads as TGTGCCAGCAGCGTTTCAGGGCGTAATTCACCCCTCCACTTT. Its translation is CASSVSGRNSPLHF. The full variable domain, in which reference TRBV9 and TRBJ1-6 provide the parts outside the CDR3, is DSGVTQTPKHLITATGQRVTLRCSPRSGDLSVYWYQQSLDQGLQFLIQYYNGEERAKGNILERFSAQQFPDLHSELNLSSLELGDSALYFCASSVSGRNSPLHFGNGTRLTVT.

V is TRBV13 and J is TRBJ2-5, with 8 nucleotides matching TRBD2. The CDR3 extends over 16 amino acids. Germline assignment: CDR1 PRHDT and CDR2 FYEKMQ (reference sequence). V trimming: 4 bases; J trimming: 5 bases; junction bases outside the gene matches: 12. CDR3 protein: CASSSKERGRGETQYF. CDR3 DNA sequence: TGTGCCAGCAGCTCAAAGGAGCGGGGGCGAGGGGAGACCCAGTACTTC.

The chain links TRBV6-6 to TRBJ2-7, with 7 nucleotides matching TRBD1. The CDR3 covers 14 residues. The junction had 9 bases not matched to a gene; V was cut back by 4 bases and J by 6 bases. In germline, CDR1 is MNHNY, CDR2 SVGAGI (reference sequence). The CDR3 nucleotides are TGTGCCAGCAGTTCGGGACAGTGGTATGGCGAGCAGTACTTC. This encodes CASSSGQWYGEQYF.

This clone showed up just a few times. V gene TRBV11-3 combines with J gene TRBJ2-2, with 7 bases aligning to TRBD1. V was clipped by 6 bases and J by 6 bases; unmatched bases: 7. This CDR3 has 14 residues. The germline V gene encodes CDR1 SGHNT and CDR2 YENEEA. CDR3 sequence reads: CASSRTTGPGELFF. CDR3 sequence (DNA): TGTGCCAGCAGTCGTACGACAGGGCCCGGGGAGCTGTTTTTT.

J is TRBJ2-4 and V is TRBV9, with 8 bases that match TRBD2. CDR3 length equals 17 residues. Germline V lookup: CDR1 SGDLS, CDR2 YYNGEE. Losses at the gene ends were 3 bases for V and 3 bases for J; bases not matched to a gene: 11. For the CDR3, the DNA is TGTGCCAGCAGCGCGGGGGGGCTTAGCTCCTTCAAAAACATTCAGTACTTC. Amino acids: CASSAGGLSSFKNIQYF.

The gene calls are TRBV7-2 and TRBJ2-7, with 12 bases that match TRBD2. V shed 1 base and J 3 bases; nucleotides not matched to a gene: 10. CDR3 length: 18 amino acids. From germline, CDR1 is SGHTA and CDR2 FQGNSA. The DNA for the CDR3 is TGTGCCAGCAGCTTAGATGGGCTAGCGGGAGGGCGGAGCTACGAGCAGTACTTC. As protein: CASSLDGLAGGRSYEQYF.

This clone appeared once. V gene TRBV13 combines with J gene TRBJ1-1; no reliable D call. This CDR3 has 14 residues. The germline V gene encodes CDR1 PRHDT and CDR2 FYEKMQ (reference sequence). V lost 5 bases, J lost 2 bases, and 12 bases lay in between. CDR3 residues: CASSREGRNTEAFF. CDR3 coding DNA: TGTGCCAGCAGCCGCGAGGGCAGAAACACTGAAGCTTTCTTT.

The gene calls are TRBV7-9 and TRBJ2-4; TRBD2 might be the D (5 bases). In germline, CDR1 is SEHNR, CDR2 FQNEAQ (reference sequence). This CDR3 region has 14 residues. Trimming removed 2 bases at V and 6 bases at J, with 11 bases between. CDR3 region: CASSLPEGSNIQYF. The CDR3 nucleotides are TGTGCCAGCAGCTTACCCGAGGGATCAAACATTCAGTACTTC.

This clone was seen ten or more times. The sample contains more than one DNA sequence encoding this CDR3. The chain joins TRBV20-1 to TRBJ2-5, with a possible D match to TRBD2 (6 bases). There are 11 residues in the CDR3. In germline, CDR1 is DFQATT, CDR2 SNEGSKA (reference sequence). With 7 bases removed from V and 5 bases from J, the gap between germline ends came to 11 bases. CDR3 sequence reads: CSVRAGETQYF. The CDR3 bases are TGCAGTGTGAGGGCGGGGGAGACCCAGTACTTC.

The gene calls are TRBV5-1 and TRBJ1-1; the D gene is possibly TRBD1 (5 bases). Germline values: CDR1 SGHRS, CDR2 YFSETQ. The CDR3 has 15 amino acids. V was trimmed by 0 bases and J by 8 bases, leaving 17 bases between them. Written as DNA, the CDR3 is TGCGCCAGCAGCTTGGTTTCGGGACGGGAGGAAGAAGCTTTCTTT. Its translation is CASSLVSGREEEAFF.

The count of this clone is one. The chain couples TRBV9 to TRBJ2-2; 8 bases line up with TRBD1. Germline V CDR1 and CDR2: SGDLS, YYNGEE. The CDR3 length is 16 residues. With 5 bases clipped from V and 2 bases from J, the junction kept 8 bases outside the gene matches. CDR3 sequence (DNA): TGTGCCAGCAGATCGACAGGGACAGGAAACACCGGGGAGCTGTTTTTT. This encodes CASRSTGTGNTGELFF.

The CDR3 DNA is TGCGCCAGCAGCGGCTCCCCCGGGACAGGGACAAATGCTATTGGCTACACCTTC. This translates into CASSGSPGTGTNAIGYTF. The chain links TRBV5-1 to TRBJ1-2; 9 nucleotides line up with TRBD1. J was trimmed by 7 bases and V by 4 bases; bases with no gene match: 20. CDR1 is SGHRS, CDR2 YFSETQ, per germline. CDR3 length: 18 residues.